These 2 T cell receptor beta chains were sequenced from one sample in a study of blood T cell repertoires in COVID-19. Assay used: immunoSEQ multiplex PCR; TCRdb lists only in-frame clones, some missing. The data show some 40,000 clones, 88% seen once. The sample comprised peripheral blood. These receptors all stem from a human donor in a cohort sampled during active COVID-19.

The V call is TRBV10-3, the J call TRBJ2-7; unclear D gene. V was pared by 4 bases and J by 4 bases, with 8 bases between. CDR1 is ENHRY and CDR2 is SYGVKD in the germline V gene. The CDR3 consists of 12 residues. The CDR3 protein is CAISAQEYEQYF. CDR3 coding DNA: TGTGCCATCAGTGCCCAAGAGTACGAGCAGTACTTC.

This chain joins TRBV28 and TRBJ1-4; 7 nucleotides align to TRBD1. Trimming at V came to 5 bases and at J to 5 bases, leaving 11 bases not matched to a gene. CDR1 MDHEN and CDR2 SYDVKM come from the germline V gene. The CDR3 is made up of 16 amino acids. In DNA form, the CDR3 reads TGTGCCAGCAGTCACGAAAATCAGGGGGGAAATGAAAAACTGTTTTTT. Translation gives CASSHENQGGNEKLFF.